A selection of T cell receptor beta chains follows, all from one sample in a study of T cell responses to AZD1222 COVID-19 vaccine. The protocol was immunoSEQ multiplex PCR, while the TCRdb copy is restricted to in-frame clones and leaves out a portion. The table includes 140,000 to 150,000 clones, 82% detected once. The sequencing here drew on peripheral blood, taken on day 0 of MenACWY control vaccination. Every receptor here comes from an adult in good health. The CDR3 runs from the conserved cysteine through the conserved F or W. A D gene is named only where the DNA matches it firmly. Not every row has a clone size; where given, it reads once, few, many or a size class.

>TRBV10-1|TRBJ2-5|TRBD2|-
CASSDGSGARETQYF
TGCGCCAGCAGTGATGGTAGCGGGGCTCGGGAGACCCAGTACTTC
>TRBV12-3/TRBV12-4|TRBJ2-1|-|once
CASSFPFGEQFF
TGTGCCAGCAGTTTTCCCTTTGGTGAGCAGTTCTTC
>TRBV24-1|TRBJ1-1|-|-
CATMDLNTEAFF
TGTGCCACTATGGACTTGAACACTGAAGCTTTCTTT
>TRBV5-8|TRBJ1-2|-|-
CASSLQGPGYGYTF
TGTGCCAGCAGCCTTCAGGGGCCGGGCTATGGCTACACCTTC
>TRBV5-1|TRBJ1-6|TRBD1|-
CASSLSGQASSPLHF
TGCGCCAGCAGCTTGTCGGGACAGGCTAGTTCACCCCTCCACTTT
>TRBV6-1|TRBJ1-2|-|-
CASSEYGGGADYGYTF
TGTGCCAGCAGTGAATATGGGGGAGGGGCGGACTATGGCTACACCTTC
>TRBV7-9|TRBJ1-5|-|-
CASSLSGREPQHF
TGTGCCAGCAGCTTATCTGGAAGAGAGCCCCAGCATTTT
>TRBV29-1|TRBJ2-1|TRBD2|-
CSVPKQGELAGGNNEQFF
TGCAGCGTTCCAAAGCAGGGTGAACTAGCGGGGGGGAATAATGAGCAGTTCTTC
>TRBV27|TRBJ2-2|-|-
CASSLELTTNTGELFF
TGTGCCAGCAGTTTGGAGCTGACGACGAACACCGGGGAGCTGTTTTTT
>TRBV18|TRBJ1-4|-|-
CASSTGTNNEKLFF
TGTGCCAGCTCAACCGGGACAAATAATGAAAAACTGTTTTTT